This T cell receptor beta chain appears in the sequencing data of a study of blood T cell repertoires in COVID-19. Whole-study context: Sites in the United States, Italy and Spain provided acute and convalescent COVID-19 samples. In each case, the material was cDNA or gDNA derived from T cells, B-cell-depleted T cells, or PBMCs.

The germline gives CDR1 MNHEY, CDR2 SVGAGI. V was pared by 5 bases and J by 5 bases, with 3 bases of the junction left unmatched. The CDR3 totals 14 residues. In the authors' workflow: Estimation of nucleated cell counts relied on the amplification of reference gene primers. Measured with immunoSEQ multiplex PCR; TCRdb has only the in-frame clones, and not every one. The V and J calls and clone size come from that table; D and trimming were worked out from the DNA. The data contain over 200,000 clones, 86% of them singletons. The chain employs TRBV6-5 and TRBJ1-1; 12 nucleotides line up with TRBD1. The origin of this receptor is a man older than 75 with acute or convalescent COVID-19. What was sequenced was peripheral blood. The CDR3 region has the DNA TGTGCCAGCAGTCCGGGACAGGGGGCGACTGAAGCTTTCTTT. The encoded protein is CASSPGQGATEAFF.